This TCR beta chain was identified in a study of low-dose radiotherapy and immunotherapy resistance in tumors. Study details: Participants in Cohort 1 were administered 0.5 Gy per fraction at 2-week intervals, to a cumulative dose of 6.5 Gy. Every two weeks, the protocol called for intravenous cyclophosphamide at 200 mg/m2. It was given one day before each radiation and immunotherapy administration.

The V gene lost 4 bases and the J gene lost 6 bases, with 10 bases spanning the gap. Germline V gene sequence: CDR1 LGHDT, CDR2 YNNKEL (reference sequence). There are 12 residues in the CDR3. Sample time point: before trial treatment. Covering alpha and beta chains, TRAV- and TRBV-specific primers were used for the first-strand cDNA. TCRs were amplified for roughly 20 PCR cycles with a constant-region primer and V-primer adapter. TCRdb reprocessed the reads with MiXCR, giving one entry per CDR3 protein. The repertoire holds tens of thousands of distinct CDR3 sequences, with around 32% as singletons. The V gene is TRBV3-1, the J gene TRBJ2-7, with a possible D match to TRBD1 (6 bases). Sequencing was performed on PBMCs, taken before treatment. This clonotype was obtained from a female donor with ovarian cancer. CDR3 sequence reads: CASSRTESEQYF. The CDR3 nucleotides are TGTGCCAGCAGCCGGACAGAGTCCGAGCAGTACTTC.